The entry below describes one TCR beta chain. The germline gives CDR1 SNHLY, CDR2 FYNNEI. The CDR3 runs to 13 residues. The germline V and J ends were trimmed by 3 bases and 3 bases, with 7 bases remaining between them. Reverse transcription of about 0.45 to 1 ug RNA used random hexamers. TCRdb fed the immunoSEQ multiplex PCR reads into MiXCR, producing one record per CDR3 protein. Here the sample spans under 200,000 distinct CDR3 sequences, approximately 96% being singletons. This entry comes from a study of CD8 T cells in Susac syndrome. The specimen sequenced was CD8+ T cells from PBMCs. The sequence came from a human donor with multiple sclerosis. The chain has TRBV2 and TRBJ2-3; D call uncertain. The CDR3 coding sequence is TGTGCCAGCAGTGACCGACCAACAGATACGCAGTATTTT. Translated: CASSDRPTDTQYF.